The present entry profiles one T cell receptor (beta chain) with its context. This specimen comes from a study of cytomegalovirus exposure and HLA in healthy donors. CDR1 is SGDLS, CDR2 YYNGEE, per germline. V was cut by 3 bases and J by 7 bases, with 11 bases left in between. The CDR3 contains 13 residues. With 60 Vbeta and 13 Jbeta primers, the PCR was carried out. Profiling relied on immunoSEQ multiplex PCR, and the TCRdb table lists in-frame clones only, not all of them. The sample contains under 300,000 clones, 80% to 90% of which appear only once. The clonotype comes from a woman aged 40 to 55 in good health and CMV-seropositive. The rearrangement links TRBV9 to TRBJ2-4, with a possible D match to TRBD2 (6 bases). Sequenced: PBMCs. The CDR3 DNA sequence: TGTGCCAGCAGCGCGGAGCTAGCGAACATTCAGTACTTC. Encoded protein: CASSAELANIQYF.